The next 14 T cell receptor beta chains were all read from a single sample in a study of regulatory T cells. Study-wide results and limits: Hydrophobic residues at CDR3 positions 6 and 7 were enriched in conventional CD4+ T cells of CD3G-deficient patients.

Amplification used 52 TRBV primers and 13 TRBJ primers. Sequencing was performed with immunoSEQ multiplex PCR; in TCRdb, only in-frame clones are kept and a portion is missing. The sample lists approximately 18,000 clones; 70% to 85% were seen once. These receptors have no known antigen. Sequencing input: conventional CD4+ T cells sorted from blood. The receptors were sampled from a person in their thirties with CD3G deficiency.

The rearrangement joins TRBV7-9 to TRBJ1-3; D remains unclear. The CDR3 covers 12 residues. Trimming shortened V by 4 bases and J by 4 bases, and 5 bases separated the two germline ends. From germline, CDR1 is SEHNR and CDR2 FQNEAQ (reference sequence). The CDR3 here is CASSSPGNTIYF. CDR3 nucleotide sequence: TGTGCCAGCAGCTCCCCAGGAAACACCATATATTTT.

In DNA, the CDR3 is TGTGCCAGCAGTTCCACCGGGACAGGGAGCGAAAAACTGTTTTTT. Amino acid sequence: CASSSTGTGSEKLFF. The chain couples TRBV28 to TRBJ1-4; TRBD1 aligns across 9 bases. The CDR3 is made up of 15 amino acids. J gave up 8 bases and V 4 bases, and 8 bases lay outside the gene matches. Germline CDR1 and CDR2: MDHEN and SYDVKM.

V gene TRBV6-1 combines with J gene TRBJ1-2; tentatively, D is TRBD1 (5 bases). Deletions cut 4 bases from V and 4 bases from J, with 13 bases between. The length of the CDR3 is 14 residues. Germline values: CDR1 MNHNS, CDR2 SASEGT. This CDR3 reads CASSVGATGYGYTF. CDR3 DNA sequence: TGTGCCAGCAGTGTAGGGGCAACAGGCTATGGCTACACCTTC.

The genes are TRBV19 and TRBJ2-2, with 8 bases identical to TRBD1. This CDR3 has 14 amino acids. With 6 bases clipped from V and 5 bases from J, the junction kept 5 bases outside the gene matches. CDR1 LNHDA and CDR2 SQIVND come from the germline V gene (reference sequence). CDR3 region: CASSRRTGTGELFF. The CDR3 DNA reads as TGTGCCAGTAGCAGAAGGACAGGGACCGGGGAGCTGTTTTTT. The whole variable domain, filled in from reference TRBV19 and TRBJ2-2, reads DGGITQSPKYLFRKEGQNVTLSCEQNLNHDAMYWYRQDPGQGLRLIYYSQIVNDFQKGDIAEGYSVSREKKESFPLTVTSAQKNPTAFYLCASSRRTGTGELFFGEGSRLTVL.

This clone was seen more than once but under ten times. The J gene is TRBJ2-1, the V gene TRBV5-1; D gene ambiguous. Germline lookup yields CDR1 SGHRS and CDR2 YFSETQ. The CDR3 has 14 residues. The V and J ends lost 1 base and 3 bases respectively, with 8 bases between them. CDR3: CASSLRQDYNEQFF. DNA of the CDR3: TGCGCCAGCAGCTTGAGGCAGGACTACAATGAGCAGTTCTTC. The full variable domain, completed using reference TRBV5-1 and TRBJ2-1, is KAGVTQTPRYLIKTRGQQVTLSCSPISGHRSVSWYQQTPGQGLQFLFEYFSETQRNKGNFPGRFSGRQFSNSRSEMNVSTLELGDSALYLCASSLRQDYNEQFFGPGTRLTVL.

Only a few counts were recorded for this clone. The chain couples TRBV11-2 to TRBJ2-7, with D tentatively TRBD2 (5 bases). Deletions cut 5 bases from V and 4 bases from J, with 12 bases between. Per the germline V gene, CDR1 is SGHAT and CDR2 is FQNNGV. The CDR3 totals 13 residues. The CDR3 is CASSPLRGYEQYF. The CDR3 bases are TGTGCCAGCAGCCCCCTTCGAGGGTACGAGCAGTACTTC.

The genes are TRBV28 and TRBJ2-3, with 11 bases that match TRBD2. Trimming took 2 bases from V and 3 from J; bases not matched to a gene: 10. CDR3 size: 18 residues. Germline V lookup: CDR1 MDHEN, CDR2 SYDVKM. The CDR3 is CASSLRGVAGGPTDTQYF. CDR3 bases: TGTGCCAGCAGTTTAAGGGGAGTAGCGGGAGGGCCGACAGATACGCAGTATTTT.

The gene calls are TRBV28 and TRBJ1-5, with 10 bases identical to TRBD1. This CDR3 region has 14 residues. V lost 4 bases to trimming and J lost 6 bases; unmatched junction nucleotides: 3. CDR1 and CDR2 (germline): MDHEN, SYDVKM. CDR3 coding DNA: TGTGCCAGCAGTTCGACAGGGGGCCTTCAGCCCCAGCATTTT. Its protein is CASSSTGGLQPQHF.

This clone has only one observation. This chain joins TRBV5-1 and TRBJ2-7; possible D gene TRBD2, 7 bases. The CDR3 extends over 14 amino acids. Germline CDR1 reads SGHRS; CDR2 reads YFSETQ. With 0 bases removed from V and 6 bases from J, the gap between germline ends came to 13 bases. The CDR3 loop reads CASSLAAGAVEQYF. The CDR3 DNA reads TGCGCCAGCAGCTTGGCCGCGGGGGCAGTCGAGCAGTACTTC.

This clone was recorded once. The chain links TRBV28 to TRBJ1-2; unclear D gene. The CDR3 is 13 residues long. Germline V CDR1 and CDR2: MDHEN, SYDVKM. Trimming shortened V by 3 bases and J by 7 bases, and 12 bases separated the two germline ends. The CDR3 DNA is TGTGCCAGCAGTTTGGAAGCGATCCGTGGCTACACCTTC. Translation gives CASSLEAIRGYTF.

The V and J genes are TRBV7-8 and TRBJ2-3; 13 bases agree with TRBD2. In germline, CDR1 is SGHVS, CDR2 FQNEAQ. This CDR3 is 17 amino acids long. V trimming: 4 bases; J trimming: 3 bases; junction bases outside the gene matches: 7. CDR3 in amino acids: CASSSRSTSGRTDTQYF. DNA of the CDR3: TGTGCCAGCAGCTCACGATCGACTAGCGGGAGGACAGATACGCAGTATTTT.

CDR3 in DNA: TGCGCCAGCAGCTTGGTTTCGGGATCCTCTGAAGCTTTCTTT. Translation: CASSLVSGSSEAFF. The chain combines TRBV5-1 with TRBJ1-1; D not resolved. This CDR3 contains 14 residues. Trimming removed 0 bases at V and 6 bases at J, with 12 bases between. CDR1 and CDR2 (germline): SGHRS, YFSETQ. The complete variable domain, with remaining parts taken from reference TRBV5-1 and TRBJ1-1, reads KAGVTQTPRYLIKTRGQQVTLSCSPISGHRSVSWYQQTPGQGLQFLFEYFSETQRNKGNFPGRFSGRQFSNSRSEMNVSTLELGDSALYLCASSLVSGSSEAFFGQGTRLTVV.

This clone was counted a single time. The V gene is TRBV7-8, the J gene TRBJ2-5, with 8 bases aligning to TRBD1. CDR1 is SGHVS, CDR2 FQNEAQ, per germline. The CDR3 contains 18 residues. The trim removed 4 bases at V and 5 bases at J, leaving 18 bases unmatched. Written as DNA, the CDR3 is TGTGCCAGCAGCTCCAGGACAGGGCGAAACGTGGAGGGGGAGACCCAGTACTTC. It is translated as CASSSRTGRNVEGETQYF.

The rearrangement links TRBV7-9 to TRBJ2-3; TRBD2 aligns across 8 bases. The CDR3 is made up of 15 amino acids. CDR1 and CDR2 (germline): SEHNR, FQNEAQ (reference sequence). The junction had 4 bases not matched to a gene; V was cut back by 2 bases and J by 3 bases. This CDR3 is CASSLFGGGTDTQYF. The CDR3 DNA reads TGTGCCAGCAGCTTATTTGGCGGGGGGACAGATACGCAGTATTTT.